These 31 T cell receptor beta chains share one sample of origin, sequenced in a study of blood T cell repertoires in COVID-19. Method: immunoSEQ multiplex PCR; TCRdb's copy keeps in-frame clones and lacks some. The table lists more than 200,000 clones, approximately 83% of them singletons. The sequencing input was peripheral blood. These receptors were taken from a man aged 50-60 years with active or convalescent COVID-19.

This CDR3 is CASSPRVAGRNEQFF. The CDR3 DNA is TGTGCCAGCAGCCCGAGGGTGGCAGGGAGGAATGAGCAGTTCTTC. The chain has TRBV11-2 and TRBJ2-1, with a weak D call TRBD2 (6 bases). This CDR3 has 15 residues. CDR1 SGHAT and CDR2 FQNNGV come from the germline V gene. V lost 5 bases and J 7 bases, leaving 18 bases between the germline ends.

CDR3 nucleotide sequence: TGTGCCAGCAGCTTGGACGGCCGTGGAGGTGACTATGGCTACACCTTC. Amino acid sequence: CASSLDGRGGDYGYTF. This chain joins TRBV5-4 and TRBJ1-2; the D is unclear. The V end lost 0 bases, the J end lost 3 bases, and 15 bases lay between the germline ends. The V gene's germline CDR1 is SGHNT and CDR2 YYREEE (reference sequence). The CDR3 totals 16 residues.

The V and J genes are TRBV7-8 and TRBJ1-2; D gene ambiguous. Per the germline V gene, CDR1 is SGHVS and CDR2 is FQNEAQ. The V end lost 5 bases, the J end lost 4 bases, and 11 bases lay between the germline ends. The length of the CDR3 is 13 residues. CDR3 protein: CASSPDGLYGYTF. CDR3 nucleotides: TGTGCCAGCAGCCCGGACGGACTCTATGGCTACACCTTC.

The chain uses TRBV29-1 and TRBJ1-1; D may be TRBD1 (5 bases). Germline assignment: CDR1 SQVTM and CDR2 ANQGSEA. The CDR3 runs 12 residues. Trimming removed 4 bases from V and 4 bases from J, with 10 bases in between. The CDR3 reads CSVVGVGTEAFF. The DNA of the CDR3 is TGCAGCGTTGTAGGGGTGGGCACTGAAGCTTTCTTT.

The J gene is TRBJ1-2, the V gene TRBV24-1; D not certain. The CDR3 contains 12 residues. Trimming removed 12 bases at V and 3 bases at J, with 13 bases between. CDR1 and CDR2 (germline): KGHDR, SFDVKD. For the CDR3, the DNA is TGTGCCCCCCCCCGGGTTGACTATGGCTACACCTTC. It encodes CAPPRVDYGYTF.

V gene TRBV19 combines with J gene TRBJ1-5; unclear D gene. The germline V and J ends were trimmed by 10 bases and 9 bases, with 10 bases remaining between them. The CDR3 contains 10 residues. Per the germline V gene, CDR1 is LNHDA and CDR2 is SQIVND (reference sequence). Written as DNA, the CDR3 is TGTGCCACCGGAGAGGGGCCCCAGCATTTT. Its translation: CATGEGPQHF.

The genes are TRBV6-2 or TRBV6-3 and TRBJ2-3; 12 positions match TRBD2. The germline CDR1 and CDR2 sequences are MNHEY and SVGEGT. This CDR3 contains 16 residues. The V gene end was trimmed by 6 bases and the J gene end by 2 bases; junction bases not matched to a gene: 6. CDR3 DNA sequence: TGTGCCAGCAGCCAACTAGCGGGGGGATACACAGATACGCAGTATTTT. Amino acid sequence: CASSQLAGGYTDTQYF.

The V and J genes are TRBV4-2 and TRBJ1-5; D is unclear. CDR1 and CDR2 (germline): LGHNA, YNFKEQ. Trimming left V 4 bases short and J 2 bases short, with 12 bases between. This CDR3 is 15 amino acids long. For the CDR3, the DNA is TGTGCCAGCAGCCCGGAGGGAAGCGGCAATCAGCCCCAGCATTTT. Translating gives CASSPEGSGNQPQHF.

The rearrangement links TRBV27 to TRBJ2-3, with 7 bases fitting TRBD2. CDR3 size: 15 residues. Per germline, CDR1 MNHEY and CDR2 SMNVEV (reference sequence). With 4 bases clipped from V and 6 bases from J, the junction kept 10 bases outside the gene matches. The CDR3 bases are TGTGCCAGCAGTTCGGGACTACCACCGGTCGATACGCAGTATTTT. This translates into CASSSGLPPVDTQYF.

CDR3 nucleotide sequence: TGTGCCAGCAGCTTGTTGCGTACCACTGAAGCTTTCTTT. It encodes CASSLLRTTEAFF. The rearrangement links TRBV5-5 to TRBJ1-1; no firm D call. The CDR3 has 13 residues. Trimming took off 1 base at V and 4 bases at J, with 8 bases between the two ends. Germline CDR1 SGHKS, CDR2 YYEKEE (reference sequence).

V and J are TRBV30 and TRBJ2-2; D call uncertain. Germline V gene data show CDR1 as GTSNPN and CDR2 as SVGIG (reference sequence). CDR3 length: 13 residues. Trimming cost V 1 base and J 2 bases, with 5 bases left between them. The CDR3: CAWSDTNTGELFF. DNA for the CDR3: TGTGCCTGGAGTGACACCAACACCGGGGAGCTGTTTTTT.

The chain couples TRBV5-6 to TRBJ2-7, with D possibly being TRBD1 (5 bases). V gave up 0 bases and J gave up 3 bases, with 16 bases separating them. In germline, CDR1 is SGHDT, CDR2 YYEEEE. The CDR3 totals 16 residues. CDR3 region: CASSLDDSNGVYEQYF. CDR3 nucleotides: TGTGCCAGCAGCTTGGACGACAGCAACGGCGTCTACGAGCAGTACTTC.

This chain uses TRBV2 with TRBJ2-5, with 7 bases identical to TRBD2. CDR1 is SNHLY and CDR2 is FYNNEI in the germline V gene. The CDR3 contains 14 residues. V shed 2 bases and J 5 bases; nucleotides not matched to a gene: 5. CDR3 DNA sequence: TGTGCCAGCAGTGAACACGGGGGGAGGGAGACCCAGTACTTC. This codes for CASSEHGGRETQYF.

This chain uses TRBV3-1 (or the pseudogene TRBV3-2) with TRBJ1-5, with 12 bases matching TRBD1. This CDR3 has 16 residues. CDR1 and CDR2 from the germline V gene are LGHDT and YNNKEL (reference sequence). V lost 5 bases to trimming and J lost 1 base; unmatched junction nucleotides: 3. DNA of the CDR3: TGTGCCAGCAGCACCGGGACAGGGGGCAGCAATCAGCCCCAGCATTTT. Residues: CASSTGTGGSNQPQHF.

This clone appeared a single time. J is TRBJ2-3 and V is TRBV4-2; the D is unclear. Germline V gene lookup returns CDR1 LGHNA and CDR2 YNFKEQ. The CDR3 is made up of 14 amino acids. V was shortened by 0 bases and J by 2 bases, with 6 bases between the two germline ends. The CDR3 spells CASSQEAVTDTQYF. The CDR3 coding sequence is TGTGCCAGCAGCCAAGAGGCCGTCACAGATACGCAGTATTTT.

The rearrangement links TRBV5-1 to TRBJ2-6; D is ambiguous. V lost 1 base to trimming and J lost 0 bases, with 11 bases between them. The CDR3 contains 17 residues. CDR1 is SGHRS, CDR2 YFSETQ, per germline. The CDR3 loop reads CASSLLGRSSGANVLTF. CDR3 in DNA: TGCGCCAGCAGCTTGCTGGGCAGATCCTCTGGGGCCAACGTCCTGACTTTC.

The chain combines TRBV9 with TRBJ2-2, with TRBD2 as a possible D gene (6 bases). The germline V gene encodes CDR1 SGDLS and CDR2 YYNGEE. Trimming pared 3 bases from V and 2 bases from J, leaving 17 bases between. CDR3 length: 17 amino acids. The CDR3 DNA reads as TGTGCCAGCAGCGAAGGCACGGGACTGGCAAACACCGGGGAGCTGTTTTTT. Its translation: CASSEGTGLANTGELFF.

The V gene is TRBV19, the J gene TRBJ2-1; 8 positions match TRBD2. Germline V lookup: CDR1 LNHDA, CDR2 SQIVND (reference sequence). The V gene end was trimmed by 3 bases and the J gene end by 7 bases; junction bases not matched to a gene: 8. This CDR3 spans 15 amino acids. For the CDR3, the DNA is TGTGCCAGTAGTATTTTCGGGGGGGCCGGAAATGAGCAGTTCTTC. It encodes CASSIFGGAGNEQFF.

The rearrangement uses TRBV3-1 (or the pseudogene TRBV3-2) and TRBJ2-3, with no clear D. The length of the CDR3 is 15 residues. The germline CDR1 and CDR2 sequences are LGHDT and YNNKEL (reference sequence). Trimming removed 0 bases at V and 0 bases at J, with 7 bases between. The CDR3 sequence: CASSQEHRSTDTQYF. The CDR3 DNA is TGTGCCAGCAGCCAAGAGCACCGGAGCACAGATACGCAGTATTTT.

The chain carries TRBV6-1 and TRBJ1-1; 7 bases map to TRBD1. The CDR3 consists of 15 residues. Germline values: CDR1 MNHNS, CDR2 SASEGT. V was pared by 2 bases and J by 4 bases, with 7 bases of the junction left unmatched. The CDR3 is CASSESGRGVTEAFF. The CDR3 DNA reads TGTGCCAGCAGTGAATCTGGCAGGGGGGTCACTGAAGCTTTCTTT.

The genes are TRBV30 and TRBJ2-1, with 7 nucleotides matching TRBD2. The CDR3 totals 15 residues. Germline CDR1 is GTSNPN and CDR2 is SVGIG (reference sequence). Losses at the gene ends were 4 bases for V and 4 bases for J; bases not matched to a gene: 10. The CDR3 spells CAWMERGRQYNEQFF. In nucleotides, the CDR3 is TGTGCCTGGATGGAGCGGGGCCGACAATACAATGAGCAGTTCTTC.

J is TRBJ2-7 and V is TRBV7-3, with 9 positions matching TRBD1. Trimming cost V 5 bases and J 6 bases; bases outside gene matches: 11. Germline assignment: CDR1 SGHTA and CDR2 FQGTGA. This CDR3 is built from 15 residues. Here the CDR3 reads CASSPRRTGVGEQYF. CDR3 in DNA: TGTGCCAGCAGCCCTCGAAGGACAGGGGTGGGCGAGCAGTACTTC.

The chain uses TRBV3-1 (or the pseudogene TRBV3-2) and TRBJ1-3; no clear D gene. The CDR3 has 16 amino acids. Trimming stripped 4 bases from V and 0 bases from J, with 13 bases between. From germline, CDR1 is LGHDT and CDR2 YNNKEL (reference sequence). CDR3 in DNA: TGTGCCAGCAGCCCGGCGGCCACTAGCTCTGGAAACACCATATATTTT. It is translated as CASSPAATSSGNTIYF.

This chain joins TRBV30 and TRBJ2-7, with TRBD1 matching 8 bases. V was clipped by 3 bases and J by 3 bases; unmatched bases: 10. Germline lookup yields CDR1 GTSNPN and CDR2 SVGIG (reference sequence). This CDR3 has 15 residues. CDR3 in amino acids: CAWRVTRTGGYEQYF. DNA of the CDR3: TGTGCCTGGAGGGTCACCCGTACAGGGGGCTACGAGCAGTACTTC.

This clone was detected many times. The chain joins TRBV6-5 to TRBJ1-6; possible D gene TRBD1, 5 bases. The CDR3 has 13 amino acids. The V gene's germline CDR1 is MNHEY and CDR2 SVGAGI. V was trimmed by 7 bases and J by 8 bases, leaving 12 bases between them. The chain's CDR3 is CASNGREDSPLHF. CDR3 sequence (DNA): TGTGCCAGCAATGGCAGGGAGGATTCACCCCTCCACTTT.

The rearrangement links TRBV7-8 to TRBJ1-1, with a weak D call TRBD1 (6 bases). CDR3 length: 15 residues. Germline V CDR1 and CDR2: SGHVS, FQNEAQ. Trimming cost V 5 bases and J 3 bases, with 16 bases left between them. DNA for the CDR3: TGTGCCAGCAGCCTCCGACAGGATGAACACACTGAAGCTTTCTTT. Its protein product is CASSLRQDEHTEAFF.

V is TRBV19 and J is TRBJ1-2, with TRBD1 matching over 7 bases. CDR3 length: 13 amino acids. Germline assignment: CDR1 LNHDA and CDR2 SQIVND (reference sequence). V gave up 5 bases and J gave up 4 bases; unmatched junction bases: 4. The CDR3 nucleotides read TGTGCCAGTAGTGGGGACAGACCCTATGGCTACACCTTC. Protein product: CASSGDRPYGYTF. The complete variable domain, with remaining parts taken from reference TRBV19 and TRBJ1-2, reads DGGITQSPKYLFRKEGQNVTLSCEQNLNHDAMYWYRQDPGQGLRLIYYSQIVNDFQKGDIAEGYSVSREKKESFPLTVTSAQKNPTAFYLCASSGDRPYGYTFGSGTRLTVV.

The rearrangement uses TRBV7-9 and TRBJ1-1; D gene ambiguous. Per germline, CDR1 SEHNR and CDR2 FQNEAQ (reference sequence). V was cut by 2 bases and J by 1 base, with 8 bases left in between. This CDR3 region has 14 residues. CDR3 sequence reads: CASSLFLRNTEAFF. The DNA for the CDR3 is TGTGCCAGCAGCTTATTCCTGAGGAACACTGAAGCTTTCTTT.

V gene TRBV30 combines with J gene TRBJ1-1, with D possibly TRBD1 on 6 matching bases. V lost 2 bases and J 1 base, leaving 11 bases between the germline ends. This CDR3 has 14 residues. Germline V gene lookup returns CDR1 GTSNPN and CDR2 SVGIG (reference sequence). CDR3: CAWSKGQSNTEAFF. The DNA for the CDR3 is TGTGCCTGGAGTAAAGGACAGTCGAACACTGAAGCTTTCTTT.

CDR3 amino acids: CASSSSNRGGYGYTF. DNA for the CDR3: TGTGCCAGCAGCTCTAGCAACAGGGGAGGTTATGGCTACACCTTC. The chain employs TRBV7-9 and TRBJ1-2; TRBD1 agrees at 7 bases. J gave up 5 bases and V 4 bases, and 10 bases lay outside the gene matches. The CDR3 contains 15 residues. In germline, CDR1 is SEHNR, CDR2 FQNEAQ (reference sequence).

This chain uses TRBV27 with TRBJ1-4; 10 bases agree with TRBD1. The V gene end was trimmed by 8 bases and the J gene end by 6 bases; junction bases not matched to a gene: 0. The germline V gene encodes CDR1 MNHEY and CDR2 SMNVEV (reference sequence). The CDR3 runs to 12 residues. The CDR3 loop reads CASGTGDEKLFF. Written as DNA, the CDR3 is TGTGCCAGCGGGACAGGGGATGAAAAACTGTTTTTT. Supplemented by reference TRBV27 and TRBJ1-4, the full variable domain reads EAQVTQNPRYLITVTGKKLTVTCSQNMNHEYMSWYRQDPGLGLRQIYYSMNVEVTDKGDVPEGYKVSRKEKRNFPLILESPSPNQTSLYFCASGTGDEKLFFGSGTQLSVL.